These T cell receptor beta chains were read from a single sample in a study of blood T cell repertoires in COVID-19. Generated by immunoSEQ multiplex PCR, the TCRdb table keeps only in-frame clones and is missing some. The sample contains 79,000 or so clones, around 87% of which appear only once. Material: peripheral blood. The receptors come from a human donor in a cohort sampled during active COVID-19. Both conserved end residues are part of each CDR3. A D gene is named only where the DNA matches it firmly. Clone size is shown for a subset of rows, as once, few, many or a class of expanded clone.

V gene	clone size	D gene	J gene	CDR3 protein	CDR3 DNA
TRBV27	NA	NA	TRBJ1-1	CASSLYGTGRTEAFF	TGTGCCAGCAGTTTATACGGGACGGGGAGGACTGAAGCTTTCTTT
TRBV27	NA	TRBD1	TRBJ1-1	CASTDPTGWKAFF	TGTGCCAGCACAGATCCGACAGGGTGGAAAGCTTTCTTT
TRBV28	NA	TRBD1	TRBJ1-1	CAGGTGGASNTEAFF	TGTGCCGGAGGGACAGGGGGCGCCTCGAACACTGAAGCTTTCTTT
TRBV28	NA	NA	TRBJ2-3	CASSRDLGGSLTDTQYF	TGTGCCAGCAGTCGAGACCTAGGGGGATCCCTCACAGATACGCAGTATTTT
TRBV7-9	NA	NA	TRBJ1-2	CASSFQGGNYGYTF	TGTGCCAGCAGCTTCCAGGGAGGAAACTATGGCTACACCTTC
TRBV12-3/TRBV12-4	NA	NA	TRBJ2-6	CASSSGAGDVLTF	TGTGCCAGCAGTTCGGGAGCCGGTGACGTCCTGACTTTC
TRBV27	NA	NA	TRBJ1-1	CASSSREVMNTEAFF	TGTGCCAGCAGTTCTCGGGAGGTGATGAACACTGAAGCTTTCTTT
TRBV28	NA	TRBD1	TRBJ1-1	CASSLGQGGFF	TGTGCCAGCAGTTTGGGCCAGGGGGGCTTCTTT
TRBV4-1	NA	TRBD2	TRBJ2-3	CASSHPSGGTDTQYF	TGCGCCAGCAGCCACCCCAGCGGGGGCACAGATACGCAGTATTTT
TRBV9	NA	TRBD1	TRBJ1-5	CASGTGAQPQHF	TGTGCCAGTGGGACAGGGGCCCAGCCCCAGCATTTT
TRBV2	NA	NA	TRBJ1-2	CASSSIVSYGYTF	TGTGCCAGCAGTTCGATAGTTAGCTATGGCTACACCTTC
TRBV18	NA	NA	TRBJ2-5	CASSSLREETQYF	TGTGCCAGCTCATCTCTCCGAGAAGAGACCCAGTACTTC
TRBV3-1/TRBV3-2	few	TRBD1	TRBJ1-4	CASSRRGPRGEKLFF	TGTGCCAGCAGTCGCAGGGGGCCTCGGGGTGAAAAACTGTTTTTT
TRBV6-2/TRBV6-3	NA	TRBD2	TRBJ2-7	CASSRTSVTYEQYF	TGTGCCAGCAGTCGGACTAGCGTTACCTACGAGCAGTACTTC
TRBV19	NA	NA	TRBJ1-1	CASSIGHMSNTEAFF	TGTGCCAGTAGTATAGGACACATGTCGAACACTGAAGCTTTCTTT
TRBV15	once	TRBD2	TRBJ2-5	CATSRGASGRIETQYF	TGTGCCACCAGCAGAGGGGCCAGCGGGAGAATAGAGACCCAGTACTTC
TRBV7-6	few	NA	TRBJ2-1	CASSLEPGGHNEQFF	TGTGCCAGCAGCTTGGAGCCCGGGGGACACAATGAGCAGTTCTTC
TRBV23-1	medium-sized	NA	TRBJ1-1	CASSLPTEAFF	TGCGCCAGTAGCCTTCCCACTGAAGCTTTCTTT